The TCR beta chain described here comes from a study of lymphopenia after photon versus proton radiotherapy. The germline CDR1 and CDR2 sequences are SGHRS and YFSETQ. With 5 bases clipped from V and 6 bases from J, the junction kept 5 bases outside the gene matches. The CDR3 length is 14 residues. Findings and limits, study-wide: After lymphocyte nadir, photon-treated repertoires showed oligoclonal expansion, especially CD8+ Temra. Better survival with proton therapy was suggested as possible, not demonstrated. Proton therapy kept repertoires fairly stable, unlike photons, which gained effector/memory cells.

The protocol was immunoSEQ multiplex PCR, while the TCRdb copy is restricted to in-frame clones and leaves out a portion. Among around 55,000 clones listed, approximately 88% were seen once. Comment on this clone: Its antigen is unidentified.

The source material was peripheral blood, sampled from a patient treated with proton-based radiotherapy. This rearrangement joins TRBV5-1 to TRBJ2-1; 10 bases are a match to TRBD1. This TCR was sampled from a man in his sixties with pancreatic cancer. The CDR3 sequence: CASRAGTGVNEQFF. CDR3 nucleotide sequence: TGCGCCAGCAGGGCCGGGACAGGGGTCAATGAGCAGTTCTTC.